The clone carrying this T cell receptor beta chain was picked up many times. The target antigen is unknown. This entry is derived from a study of Graves' ophthalmopathy and Graves' hyperthyroidism. For the study at large: Before any treatment was given, at initial diagnosis, peripheral blood was collected.

Amplifying from RNA transcripts, the study obtained TCR beta CDR3 regions. First-round RT-PCR employed HTBI primers, with a second-round multiplex PCR after it. TCRdb reprocessed the multiplex PCR reads with MiXCR, giving one entry per CDR3 protein. The data show about 620,000 distinct CDR3 sequences, with over 20% seen just once and roughly 6.9% held by the top ten. None of the included patients had other autoimmune diseases, uncontrolled infections, pregnancy or lactation, as these led to exclusion. The CDR3 spans 14 residues. The V and J ends lost 2 bases and 3 bases respectively, with 10 bases between them. Germline V lookup: CDR1 MNHEY, CDR2 SVGAGI. General observations from the study: A majority of expanded thyroid clonotypes exceeding 0.001 frequency were likewise present in blood.

The chain recombines TRBV6-5 with TRBJ1-1; possibly TRBD1 for D (6 bases). This clonotype originated in a woman aged 18-30 years with stable Graves' hyperthyroidism. Some clones in this sample may be carry-over from other donors' samples. The sequenced sample was peripheral blood. This CDR3 reads CASSYGSGDTEAFF. CDR3 bases: TGTGCCAGCAGTTACGGTTCAGGGGACACTGAAGCTTTCTTT.